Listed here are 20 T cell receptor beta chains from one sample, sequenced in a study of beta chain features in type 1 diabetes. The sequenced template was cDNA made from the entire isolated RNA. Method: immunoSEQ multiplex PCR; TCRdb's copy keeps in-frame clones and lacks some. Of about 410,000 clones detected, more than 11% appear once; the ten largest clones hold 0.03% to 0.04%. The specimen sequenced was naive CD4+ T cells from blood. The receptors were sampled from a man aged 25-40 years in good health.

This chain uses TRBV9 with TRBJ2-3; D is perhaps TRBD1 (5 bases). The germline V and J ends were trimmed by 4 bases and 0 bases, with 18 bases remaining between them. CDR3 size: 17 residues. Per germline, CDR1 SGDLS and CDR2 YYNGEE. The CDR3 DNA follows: TGTGCCAGCAGCTCAACGCTTGGGGCGACTAGCACAGATACGCAGTATTTT. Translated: CASSSTLGATSTDTQYF. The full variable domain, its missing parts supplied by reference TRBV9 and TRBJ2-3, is DSGVTQTPKHLITATGQRVTLRCSPRSGDLSVYWYQQSLDQGLQFLIQYYNGEERAKGNILERFSAQQFPDLHSELNLSSLELGDSALYFCASSSTLGATSTDTQYFGPGTRLTVL.

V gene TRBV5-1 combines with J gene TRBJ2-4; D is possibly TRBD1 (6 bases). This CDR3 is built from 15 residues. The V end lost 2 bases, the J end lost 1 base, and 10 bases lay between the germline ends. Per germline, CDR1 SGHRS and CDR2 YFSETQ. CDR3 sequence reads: CASSLPTGAKNIQYF. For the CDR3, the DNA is TGCGCCAGCAGCTTACCCACAGGGGCCAAAAACATTCAGTACTTC. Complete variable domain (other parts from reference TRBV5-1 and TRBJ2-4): KAGVTQTPRYLIKTRGQQVTLSCSPISGHRSVSWYQQTPGQGLQFLFEYFSETQRNKGNFPGRFSGRQFSNSRSEMNVSTLELGDSALYLCASSLPTGAKNIQYFGAGTRLSVL.

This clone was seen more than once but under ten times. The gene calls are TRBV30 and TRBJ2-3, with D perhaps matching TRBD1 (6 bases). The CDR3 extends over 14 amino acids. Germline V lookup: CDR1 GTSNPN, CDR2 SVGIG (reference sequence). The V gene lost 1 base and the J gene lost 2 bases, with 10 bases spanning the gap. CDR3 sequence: CAWSGQVFTDTQYF. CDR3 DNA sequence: TGTGCCTGGAGTGGACAGGTGTTCACAGATACGCAGTATTTT. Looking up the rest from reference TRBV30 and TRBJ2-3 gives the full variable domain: SQTIHQWPATLVQPVGSPLSLECTVEGTSNPNLYWYRQAAGRGLQLLFYSVGIGQISSEVPQNLSASRPQDRQFILSSKKLLLSDSGFYLCAWSGQVFTDTQYFGPGTRLTVL.

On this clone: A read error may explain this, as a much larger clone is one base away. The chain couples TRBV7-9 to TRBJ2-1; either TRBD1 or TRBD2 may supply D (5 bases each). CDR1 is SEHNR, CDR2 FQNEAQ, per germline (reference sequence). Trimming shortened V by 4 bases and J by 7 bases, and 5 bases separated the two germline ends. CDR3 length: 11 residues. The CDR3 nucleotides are TGTGCCAGCAGCTGGGGGAATGAGCAGTTCTTC. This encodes CASSWGNEQFF.

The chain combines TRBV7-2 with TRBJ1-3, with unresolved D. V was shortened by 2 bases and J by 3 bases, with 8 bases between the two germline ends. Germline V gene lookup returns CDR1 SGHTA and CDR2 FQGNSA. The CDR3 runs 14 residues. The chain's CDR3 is CASSLTVFGNTIYF. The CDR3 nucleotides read TGTGCCAGCAGCTTAACAGTGTTTGGAAACACCATATATTTT.

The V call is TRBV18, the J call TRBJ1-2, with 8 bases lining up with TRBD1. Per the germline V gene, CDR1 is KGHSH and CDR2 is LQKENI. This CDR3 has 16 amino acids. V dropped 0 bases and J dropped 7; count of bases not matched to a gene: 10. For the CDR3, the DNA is TGTGCCAGCTCACCACCGGCACCAGGGGGCTCAGGTGGCTACACCTTC. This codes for CASSPPAPGGSGGYTF.

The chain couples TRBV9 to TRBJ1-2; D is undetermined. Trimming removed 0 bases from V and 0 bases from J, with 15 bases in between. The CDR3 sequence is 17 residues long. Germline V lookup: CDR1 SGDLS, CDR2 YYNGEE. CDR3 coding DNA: TGTGCCAGCAGCGTAGCTACGACGCGTTCGACTAACTATGGCTACACCTTC. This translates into CASSVATTRSTNYGYTF.

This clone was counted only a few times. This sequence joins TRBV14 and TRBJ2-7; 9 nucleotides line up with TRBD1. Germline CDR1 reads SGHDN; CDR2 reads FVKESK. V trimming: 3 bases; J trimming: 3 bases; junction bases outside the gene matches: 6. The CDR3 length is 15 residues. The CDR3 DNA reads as TGTGCCAGCAGCCACATCGGGACAGGGTTCTACGAGCAGTACTTC. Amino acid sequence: CASSHIGTGFYEQYF.

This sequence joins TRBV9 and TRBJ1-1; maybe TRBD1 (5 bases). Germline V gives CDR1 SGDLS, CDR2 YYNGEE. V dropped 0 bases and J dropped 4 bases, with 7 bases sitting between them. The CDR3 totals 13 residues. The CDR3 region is CASSVGRGTEAFF. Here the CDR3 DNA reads TGTGCCAGCAGCGTAGGAAGGGGCACTGAAGCTTTCTTT.

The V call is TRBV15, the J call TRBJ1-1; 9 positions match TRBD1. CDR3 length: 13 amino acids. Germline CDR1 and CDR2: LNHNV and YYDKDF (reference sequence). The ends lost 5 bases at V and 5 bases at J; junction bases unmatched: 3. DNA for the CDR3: TGTGCCACCAGCCGGGACAGGGAGACTGAAGCTTTCTTT. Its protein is CATSRDRETEAFF.

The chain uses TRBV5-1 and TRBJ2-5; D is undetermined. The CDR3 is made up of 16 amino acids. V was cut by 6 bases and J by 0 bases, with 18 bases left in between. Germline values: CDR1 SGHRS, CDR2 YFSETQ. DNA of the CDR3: TGCGCCAGCACCCCATTCGGCAGGCCGTACCAAGAGACCCAGTACTTC. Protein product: CASTPFGRPYQETQYF. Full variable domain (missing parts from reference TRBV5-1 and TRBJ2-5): KAGVTQTPRYLIKTRGQQVTLSCSPISGHRSVSWYQQTPGQGLQFLFEYFSETQRNKGNFPGRFSGRQFSNSRSEMNVSTLELGDSALYLCASTPFGRPYQETQYFGPGTRLLVL.

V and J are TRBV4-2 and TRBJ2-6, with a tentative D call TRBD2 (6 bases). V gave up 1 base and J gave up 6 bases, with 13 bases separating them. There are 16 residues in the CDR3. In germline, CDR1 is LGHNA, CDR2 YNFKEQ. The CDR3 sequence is CASSQATGGEANVLTF. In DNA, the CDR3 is TGTGCCAGCAGCCAAGCGACGGGCGGGGAGGCCAACGTCCTGACTTTC.

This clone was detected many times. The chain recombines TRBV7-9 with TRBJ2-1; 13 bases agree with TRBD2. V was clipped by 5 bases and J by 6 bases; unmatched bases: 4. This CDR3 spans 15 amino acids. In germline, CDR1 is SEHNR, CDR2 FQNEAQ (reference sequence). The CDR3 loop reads CASSQGLAGTNEQFF. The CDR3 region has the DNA TGTGCCAGCAGCCAGGGACTAGCGGGAACCAATGAGCAGTTCTTC.

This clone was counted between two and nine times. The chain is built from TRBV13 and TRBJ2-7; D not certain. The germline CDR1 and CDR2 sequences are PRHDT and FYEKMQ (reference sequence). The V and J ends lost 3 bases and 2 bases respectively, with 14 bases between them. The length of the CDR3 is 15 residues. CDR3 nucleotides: TGTGCCAGCAGCTTTTATGGCAGGTCCACCTACGAGCAGTACTTC. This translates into CASSFYGRSTYEQYF.

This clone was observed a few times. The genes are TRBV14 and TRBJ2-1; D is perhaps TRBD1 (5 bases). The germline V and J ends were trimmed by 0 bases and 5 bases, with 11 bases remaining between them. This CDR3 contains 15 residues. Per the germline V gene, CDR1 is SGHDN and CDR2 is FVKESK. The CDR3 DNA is TGTGCCAGCAGCCAAGACAGGGCCCAACACAATGAGCAGTTCTTC. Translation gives CASSQDRAQHNEQFF.

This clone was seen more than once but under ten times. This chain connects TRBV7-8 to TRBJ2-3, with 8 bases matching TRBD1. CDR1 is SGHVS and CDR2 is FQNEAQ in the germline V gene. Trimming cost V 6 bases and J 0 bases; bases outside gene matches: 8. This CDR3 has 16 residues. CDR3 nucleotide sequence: TGTGCCAGCAGTTACCCCGGACAGGGAAGCACAGATACGCAGTATTTT. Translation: CASSYPGQGSTDTQYF.

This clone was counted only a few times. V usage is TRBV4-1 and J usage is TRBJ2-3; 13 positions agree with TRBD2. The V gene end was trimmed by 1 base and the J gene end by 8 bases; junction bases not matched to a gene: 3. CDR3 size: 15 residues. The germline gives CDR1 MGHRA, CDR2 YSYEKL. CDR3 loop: CASSQGLAGGGTQYF. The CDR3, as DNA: TGCGCCAGCAGCCAAGGACTAGCGGGGGGAGGTACGCAGTATTTT.

CDR3 in DNA: TGTGCCAGCAGTTTATTGGACAGGGGGAGCGAGCAGTACTTC. It codes for CASSLLDRGSEQYF. This sequence joins TRBV27 and TRBJ2-7; TRBD1 aligns across 10 bases. The CDR3 length is 14 residues. The V and J ends lost 1 base and 6 bases, in that order; junction bases with no gene match: 3. In germline, CDR1 is MNHEY, CDR2 SMNVEV (reference sequence).

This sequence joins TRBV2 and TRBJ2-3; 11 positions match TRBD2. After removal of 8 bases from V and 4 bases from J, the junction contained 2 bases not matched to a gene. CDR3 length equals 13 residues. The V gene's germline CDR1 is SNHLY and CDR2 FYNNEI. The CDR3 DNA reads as TGTGCCAGCGCTAGCGGGGGGTCAGATACGCAGTATTTT. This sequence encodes CASASGGSDTQYF.

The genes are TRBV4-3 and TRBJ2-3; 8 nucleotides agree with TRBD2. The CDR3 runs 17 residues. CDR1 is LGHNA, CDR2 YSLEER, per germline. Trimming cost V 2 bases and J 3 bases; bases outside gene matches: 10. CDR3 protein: CASSQNMPGGKTDTQYF. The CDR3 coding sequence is TGCGCCAGCAGCCAAAATATGCCGGGGGGGAAAACAGATACGCAGTATTTT.